This T cell receptor beta chain was recovered during a study of blood T cell repertoires in COVID-19. As for the study in general: The analysed material was cDNA or gDNA that came from T cells, B-cell-depleted T cells, or PBMCs.

In the authors' workflow: Using reference gene primer amplification, nucleated cell counts were estimated. Assay used: immunoSEQ multiplex PCR; TCRdb lists only in-frame clones, some missing. The DNA gave D and trimming, while V, J and clone size come from that table. The repertoire holds 70,000 to 95,000 clones, with roughly nine tenths as singletons. CDR1 and CDR2 from the germline V gene are SGHVS and FQNEAQ. The V gene end was trimmed by 6 bases and the J gene end by 3 bases; junction bases not matched to a gene: 5. This CDR3 spans 13 amino acids. Sequenced: peripheral blood. This sequence joins TRBV7-8 and TRBJ2-7; TRBD1 matches 7 bases. This sequence originates from a man aged 50-60 years with COVID-19, enrolled during active disease. CDR3 DNA sequence: TGTGCCAGCAGTCCCGGGACAGTCTACGAGCAGTACTTC. Protein product: CASSPGTVYEQYF.